Listed here is a single T cell receptor beta chain. Its antigen is unidentified. The sample originates from a study of cytomegalovirus exposure and HLA in healthy donors. The PCR used 60 Vbeta and 13 Jbeta primers. Using immunoSEQ multiplex PCR, the repertoire was profiled, and TCRdb retains in-frame clones only, with some absent. The data contain 150,000 to 200,000 clones, approximately 80% of them singletons. Overall study results and limits: A later analysis linked a missense variant in DCLRE1C to the trimming of TCR beta V and J genes. Among TCR beta chains of equal frequency, HLA-associated ones were more clonally expanded in a later analysis. Reports indicate that TCR beta sequences accurately predicted the HLA-A and HLA-B alleles of most subjects. It emerged from a later analysis that several of the most significant clusters appeared to be linked to common viral pathogens.

Trimming took off 0 bases at V and 9 bases at J, with 18 bases between the two ends. This CDR3 is 15 amino acids long. Germline V gene sequence: CDR1 SGHNT, CDR2 YENEEA. The sequencing sample was made of PBMCs. This TCR derives from a woman between 18 and 29 years old in good health and CMV-seropositive. This chain links TRBV11-3 with TRBJ2-7; D perhaps matches TRBD2 (6 bases). CDR3 coding DNA: TGTGCCAGCAGCTTAGACCTGGGGGGTGGACTGGGGCAGTACTTC. This codes for CASSLDLGGGLGQYF. Full variable domain (missing parts from reference TRBV11-3 and TRBJ2-7): EAGVVQSPRYKIIEKKQPVAFWCNPISGHNTLYWYLQNLGQGPELLIRYENEEAVDDSQLPKDRFSAERLKGVDSTLKIQPAELGDSAVYLCASSLDLGGGLGQYFGPGTRLTVT.